These 24 T cell receptor beta chains originate from one sample sequenced in a study of identical twins. One entry per CDR3 protein results from TCRdb running MiXCR on the 5' RACE reads. The profile shows more than 600,000 distinct CDR3 sequences, roughly 18% of them singletons. These data were likewise used in another study, on T cells expressing NK-cell markers.

The source material was PBMCs. These receptors were collected from a young woman in good health.

This clonotype occurred a few times. CDR3 DNA sequence: TGTGCCAGCAAAGGACTATCCCCCGATCGGGAGACCCAGTACTTC. Amino acids: CASKGLSPDRETQYF. The V gene is TRBV27, the J gene TRBJ2-5; the D gene is possibly TRBD2 (6 bases). Deletions cut 7 bases from V and 5 bases from J, with 20 bases between. Looked up from germline, CDR1 is MNHEY and CDR2 is SMNVEV (reference sequence). This CDR3 has 15 residues.

This clonotype has ten or more counts. V gene TRBV15 combines with J gene TRBJ2-5, with D tentatively TRBD2 (6 bases). Per the germline V gene, CDR1 is LNHNV and CDR2 is YYDKDF (reference sequence). V lost 3 bases and J 1 base, leaving 12 bases between the germline ends. The CDR3 runs 15 residues. CDR3 bases: TGTGCCACCAGCAGGGACCCTAGCGCCCAAGAGACCCAGTACTTC. It is translated as CATSRDPSAQETQYF. The full variable domain, with the rest looked up from reference TRBV15 and TRBJ2-5, is DAMVIQNPRYQVTQFGKPVTLSCSQTLNHNVMYWYQQKSSQAPKLLFHYYDKDFNNEADTPDNFQSRRPNTSFCFLDIRSPGLGDTAMYLCATSRDPSAQETQYFGPGTRLLVL.

This chain uses TRBV5-1 with TRBJ2-1, with 9 bases fitting TRBD2. The CDR3 extends over 14 amino acids. V gave up 2 bases and J gave up 10 bases; unmatched junction bases: 7. The V gene's germline CDR1 is SGHRS and CDR2 YFSETQ. This CDR3 is CASSFGAGGREQFF. Here the CDR3 DNA reads TGCGCCAGCAGCTTTGGGGCGGGGGGGCGAGAGCAGTTCTTC.

This clonotype came up many times. The V and J genes are TRBV30 and TRBJ2-5; D ambiguous. Germline loops: CDR1 GTSNPN, CDR2 SVGIG (reference sequence). CDR3 length: 12 residues. Trimming left V 0 bases short and J 4 bases short, with 6 bases between. CDR3 nucleotide sequence: TGTGCCTGGAGTGTACCAGGAGAGACCCAGTACTTC. Protein sequence: CAWSVPGETQYF. Combining the CDR3 with reference TRBV30 and TRBJ2-5 gives the whole variable domain SQTIHQWPATLVQPVGSPLSLECTVEGTSNPNLYWYRQAAGRGLQLLFYSVGIGQISSEVPQNLSASRPQDRQFILSSKKLLLSDSGFYLCAWSVPGETQYFGPGTRLLVL.

This clonotype has at least ten counts. This chain uses TRBV6-2 or TRBV6-3 with TRBJ2-1; D is uncertain. V was shortened by 2 bases and J by 8 bases, with 4 bases between the two germline ends. The CDR3 is 11 amino acids. Germline V gene lookup returns CDR1 MNHEY and CDR2 SVGEGT. The CDR3 loop reads CASSYEYEQFF. The CDR3 region has the DNA TGTGCCAGCAGTTACGAGTATGAGCAGTTCTTC.

This clonotype was detected only a few times. This chain uses TRBV29-1 with TRBJ2-1; 12 nucleotides line up with TRBD2. This CDR3 is 14 amino acids long. Trimming took 4 bases from V and 6 from J; bases not matched to a gene: 4. Germline CDR1 SQVTM, CDR2 ANQGSEA. CDR3 region: CSVATSGSGNEQFF. DNA of the CDR3: TGCAGCGTTGCGACTAGCGGGAGTGGCAATGAGCAGTTCTTC.

This clonotype was picked up a small number of times. The J gene is TRBJ2-1, the V gene TRBV12-3 or TRBV12-4; tentatively, D is TRBD1 or TRBD2 (5 bases each). The length of the CDR3 is 15 residues. V lost 5 bases and J lost 5, with 16 bases in between. CDR3 bases: TGTGCCAGCAGTCTCGGGGACGCAGACAACAATGAGCAGTTCTTC. It encodes CASSLGDADNNEQFF.

The gene calls are TRBV7-9 and TRBJ1-5; tentative D call: TRBD1 (5 bases). Trimming removed 1 base from V and 5 bases from J, with 9 bases in between. The germline V gene has CDR1 SEHNR and CDR2 FQNEAQ (reference sequence). This CDR3 spans 14 amino acids. CDR3 in amino acids: CASSLDGHHQPQHF. The CDR3 DNA follows: TGTGCCAGCAGCTTAGACGGACACCATCAGCCCCAGCATTTT.

This clonotype was seen a few times. The genes are TRBV29-1 and TRBJ2-7; D might be TRBD2 (6 bases). The V end was cut by 4 bases, the J end by 6 bases, with 13 bases between. The CDR3 has 12 amino acids. Per germline, CDR1 SQVTM and CDR2 ANQGSEA. Here the CDR3 reads CSVVADGGEQYF. DNA of the CDR3: TGCAGCGTTGTGGCCGACGGGGGCGAGCAGTACTTC.

The chain uses TRBV9 and TRBJ2-1, with TRBD2 matching 7 bases. CDR1 and CDR2 from the germline V gene are SGDLS and YYNGEE. The CDR3 covers 16 residues. Trimming removed 0 bases from V and 2 bases from J; junction bases left unmatched: 5. CDR3 DNA: TGTGCCAGCAGCGTAGCTGGGAGGGGAGCCTACAATGAGCAGTTCTTC. Its protein product is CASSVAGRGAYNEQFF.

The V call is TRBV6-1, the J call TRBJ2-3, with a possible D match to TRBD2 (5 bases). CDR1 is MNHNS and CDR2 is SASEGT in the germline V gene. This CDR3 comprises 15 residues. V lost 2 bases and J lost 2, with 11 bases in between. This chain's CDR3 is CASSEIAGITDTQYF. CDR3 nucleotides: TGTGCCAGCAGTGAAATCGCGGGCATCACAGATACGCAGTATTTT.

This clonotype was observed a few times. The chain links TRBV7-2 to TRBJ2-4, with 10 bases identical to TRBD1. CDR1 SGHTA and CDR2 FQGNSA come from the germline V gene. The trim removed 5 bases at V and 6 bases at J, leaving 1 base unmatched. The CDR3 is 13 residues long. CDR3 protein: CASSRTGGNIQYF. In DNA, the CDR3 is TGTGCCAGCAGCCGGACAGGGGGAAACATTCAGTACTTC. The full variable domain, completed using reference TRBV7-2 and TRBJ2-4, is GAGVSQSPSNKVTEKGKDVELRCDPISGHTALYWYRQSLGQGLEFLIYFQGNSAPDKSGLPSDRFSAERTGGSVSTLTIQRTQQEDSAVYLCASSRTGGNIQYFGAGTRLSVL.

The sample holds a few counts of this clonotype. The chain recombines TRBV4-2 with TRBJ2-2; no reliable D call. Germline V lookup: CDR1 LGHNA, CDR2 YNFKEQ. This CDR3 has 15 amino acids. V shed 1 base and J shed 1 base, with 7 bases lying between them. CDR3 coding DNA: TGTGCCAGCAGCCAAGTTCCGGGGAACACCGGGGAGCTGTTTTTT. Its translation: CASSQVPGNTGELFF.

The chain recombines TRBV7-2 with TRBJ2-1, with TRBD2 identical over 9 bases. The germline CDR1 and CDR2 sequences are SGHTA and FQGNSA. This CDR3 comprises 15 residues. V dropped 2 bases and J dropped 9; count of bases not matched to a gene: 8. CDR3 residues: CASSLFSGGYSEQFF. CDR3 sequence (DNA): TGTGCCAGCAGCTTATTTAGCGGGGGTTATAGTGAGCAGTTCTTC. Based on the CDR3 plus reference TRBV7-2 and TRBJ2-1, the full variable domain is GAGVSQSPSNKVTEKGKDVELRCDPISGHTALYWYRQSLGQGLEFLIYFQGNSAPDKSGLPSDRFSAERTGGSVSTLTIQRTQQEDSAVYLCASSLFSGGYSEQFFGPGTRLTVL.

The chain uses TRBV7-2 and TRBJ2-3; no clear D. The V gene lost 1 base and the J gene lost 2 bases, with 4 bases spanning the gap. Germline V gene data show CDR1 as SGHTA and CDR2 as FQGNSA. This CDR3 comprises 13 residues. The CDR3: CASSLVITDTQYF. The CDR3 region has the DNA TGTGCCAGCAGCTTAGTTATCACAGATACGCAGTATTTT.

This clonotype occurred many times. This chain uses TRBV6-1 with TRBJ2-3; D is possibly TRBD2 (6 bases). There are 14 residues in the CDR3. The germline V gene has CDR1 MNHNS and CDR2 SASEGT. V was pared by 6 bases and J by 1 base, with 11 bases between. CDR3 bases: TGTGCCAGCAGCCAGAGGGAGGGCACAGATACGCAGTATTTT. Its protein is CASSQREGTDTQYF.

The V call is TRBV25-1, the J call TRBJ1-2; TRBD1 matches at 10 bases. Trimming cost V 7 bases and J 4 bases; bases outside gene matches: 6. CDR1 and CDR2 from the germline V gene are MGHDK and SYGVNS. The CDR3 contains 14 residues. Here the CDR3 reads CASTPTGGRYGYTF. The CDR3 DNA reads as TGTGCCAGCACTCCGACAGGGGGCCGCTATGGCTACACCTTC.

In its sample, this clonotype was seen a few times. V usage is TRBV12-3 or TRBV12-4 and J usage is TRBJ1-2; tentatively, D is TRBD1 (6 bases). Trimming removed 5 bases from V and 4 bases from J, with 11 bases in between. The CDR3 is 13 residues long. CDR3 in DNA: TGTGCCAGCAGTCGGGACACACGCTATGGCTACACCTTC. This encodes CASSRDTRYGYTF.

J is TRBJ1-1 and V is TRBV11-2; D not resolved. Trimming took off 5 bases at V and 10 bases at J, with 14 bases between the two ends. From germline, CDR1 is SGHAT and CDR2 FQNNGV. CDR3 size: 12 residues. For the CDR3, the DNA is TGTGCCAGCAGCCCGCGTTCGGGAGGAGCTTTCTTT. Translated, it gives CASSPRSGGAFF.

The chain employs TRBV7-9 and TRBJ1-2; 8 bases map to TRBD1. Per germline, CDR1 SEHNR and CDR2 FQNEAQ (reference sequence). The CDR3 is made up of 15 amino acids. The trim removed 5 bases at V and 8 bases at J, leaving 13 bases unmatched. This CDR3 reads CASSPGTGARGGYTF. The CDR3 DNA follows: TGTGCCAGCAGCCCAGGGACAGGCGCCCGAGGGGGCTACACCTTC.

The rearrangement links TRBV20-1 to TRBJ2-7; TRBD2 matches 8 bases. The CDR3 is 14 amino acids. Germline trimming cut 6 bases from V and 0 bases from J; bases unmatched to any gene: 7. Germline V lookup: CDR1 DFQATT, CDR2 SNEGSKA (reference sequence). This CDR3 is CSAISGAASYEQYF. The CDR3 region has the DNA TGCAGTGCCATTAGCGGGGCGGCCTCCTACGAGCAGTACTTC.

The rearrangement joins TRBV2 to TRBJ2-1; 13 nucleotides align to TRBD2. The CDR3 is 16 residues long. Germline CDR1 SNHLY, CDR2 FYNNEI. V lost 1 base, J lost 4 bases, and 1 base stayed unmatched. In nucleotides, the CDR3 is TGTGCCAGCAGTGAAGTGGGACTAGCGGGATACAATGAGCAGTTCTTC. It yields the protein CASSEVGLAGYNEQFF.

The chain couples TRBV5-1 to TRBJ1-1, with TRBD1 as a possible D gene (5 bases). The ends were cut back, 0 bases at V and 2 bases at J, with 17 bases in the middle. Germline assignment: CDR1 SGHRS and CDR2 YFSETQ. The CDR3 covers 17 residues. The DNA for the CDR3 is TGCGCCAGCAGCTTGGATTCGCCCGTGCAGGGCAACACTGAAGCTTTCTTT. This gives the protein CASSLDSPVQGNTEAFF.

There are a few counts of this clonotype. The genes are TRBV29-1 and TRBJ1-1; D gene unclear. The CDR3 extends over 15 amino acids. V shed 6 bases and J shed 2 bases, with 19 bases lying between them. Germline values: CDR1 SQVTM, CDR2 ANQGSEA. The CDR3: CSVPPVGVENTEAFF. CDR3 sequence (DNA): TGCAGCGTCCCCCCGGTGGGAGTAGAAAACACTGAAGCTTTCTTT.